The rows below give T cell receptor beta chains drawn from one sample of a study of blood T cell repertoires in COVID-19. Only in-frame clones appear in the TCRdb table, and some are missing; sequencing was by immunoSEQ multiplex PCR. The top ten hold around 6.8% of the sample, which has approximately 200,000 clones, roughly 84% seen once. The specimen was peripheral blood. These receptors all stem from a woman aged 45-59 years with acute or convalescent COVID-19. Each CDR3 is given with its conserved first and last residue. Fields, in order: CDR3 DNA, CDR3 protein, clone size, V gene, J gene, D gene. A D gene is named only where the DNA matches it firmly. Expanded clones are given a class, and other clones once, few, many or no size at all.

CDR3nt: TGTGCCAGCAGCCAAACCGGGACAGGGGCTACGCAGTATTTT
CDR3aa: CASSQTGTGATQYF
abundance: .
v_gene: TRBV3-1/TRBV3-2
j_gene: TRBJ2-3
d_gene: TRBD1

CDR3nt: TGTGCCAGCAGTTTGGGTTACAGGGTTTCTACTAATCAGCCCCAGCATTTT
CDR3aa: CASSLGYRVSTNQPQHF
abundance: .
v_gene: TRBV28
j_gene: TRBJ1-5
d_gene: .

CDR3nt: TGTGCCTGGAGTGTATCGTTCGCAGCCGTGGGCGGCTACACCTTC
CDR3aa: CAWSVSFAAVGGYTF
abundance: .
v_gene: TRBV30
j_gene: TRBJ1-2
d_gene: .

CDR3nt: TGTGCCAGCAGTTCAAGGGGTAGCAATCAGCCCCAGCATTTT
CDR3aa: CASSSRGSNQPQHF
abundance: .
v_gene: TRBV27
j_gene: TRBJ1-5
d_gene: .

CDR3nt: TGCGCCAGCAGCTTGGACCAGGGGCCGGGCTACACCTTC
CDR3aa: CASSLDQGPGYTF
abundance: .
v_gene: TRBV5-1
j_gene: TRBJ1-2
d_gene: .

CDR3nt: TGTGCCAGCAGTGAGACAGGGGGTCGCTATGGCTACACCTTC
CDR3aa: CASSETGGRYGYTF
abundance: .
v_gene: TRBV25-1
j_gene: TRBJ1-2
d_gene: TRBD1

CDR3nt: TGTGTCAGAAGCCCCGACAGGGATGAGCAGTTCTTC
CDR3aa: CVRSPDRDEQFF
abundance: .
v_gene: TRBV7-5
j_gene: TRBJ2-1
d_gene: .

CDR3nt: TGTGCCAGTAGTACCCACAGGGCCGGCTACACCTTC
CDR3aa: CASSTHRAGYTF
abundance: .
v_gene: TRBV19
j_gene: TRBJ1-2
d_gene: .

CDR3nt: TGTGCCAGCAGTTTCGGGGTCGATGGCTACACCTTC
CDR3aa: CASSFGVDGYTF
abundance: few
v_gene: TRBV28
j_gene: TRBJ1-2
d_gene: .

CDR3nt: TGTGCCAGCAGTGACTCCGGGACTAGCTCTCCTGAGCAGTTCTTC
CDR3aa: CASSDSGTSSPEQFF
abundance: .
v_gene: TRBV6-4
j_gene: TRBJ2-1
d_gene: TRBD2

CDR3nt: TGTGCCAGCAGCCCATCAGATACGCAGTATTTT
CDR3aa: CASSPSDTQYF
abundance: .
v_gene: TRBV6-5
j_gene: TRBJ2-3
d_gene: .

CDR3nt: TGTGCCAGCAGCTTATATCGGAGCAGCGCTTTCTTT
CDR3aa: CASSLYRSSAFF
abundance: once
v_gene: TRBV7-9
j_gene: TRBJ1-1
d_gene: .

CDR3nt: TGTGCCAGCAGTTTCGGGACAGGGGTAGGGGAGCAGTACTTC
CDR3aa: CASSFGTGVGEQYF
abundance: .
v_gene: TRBV27
j_gene: TRBJ2-7
d_gene: TRBD1

CDR3nt: TGCGCCAGCAGCCAAGATTTTGGACAGGGGTCCTACGAGCAGTACTTC
CDR3aa: CASSQDFGQGSYEQYF
abundance: .
v_gene: TRBV4-3
j_gene: TRBJ2-7
d_gene: TRBD1

CDR3nt: TGTGCCTGGAGTGTAGGGACTTACTACAATGAGCAGTTCTTC
CDR3aa: CAWSVGTYYNEQFF
abundance: .
v_gene: TRBV30
j_gene: TRBJ2-1
d_gene: .

CDR3nt: TGTGCCATCACAGGGGGAATTGTCTCCGTCGATGAGCAGTTCTTC
CDR3aa: CAITGGIVSVDEQFF
abundance: .
v_gene: TRBV10-3
j_gene: TRBJ2-1
d_gene: TRBD1

CDR3nt: TGTGCCAGCAGCGTCAGTCAGATATACAATGAGCAGTTCTTC
CDR3aa: CASSVSQIYNEQFF
abundance: once
v_gene: TRBV9
j_gene: TRBJ2-1
d_gene: .

CDR3nt: TGTGCCAGCAACCTACAGGGTGCCACAGATACGCAGTATTTT
CDR3aa: CASNLQGATDTQYF
abundance: .
v_gene: TRBV28
j_gene: TRBJ2-3
d_gene: .

CDR3nt: TGTGCCAGCAGCCAACTCTACTTTGGAGACTATTCCTACAATGAGCAGTTCTTC
CDR3aa: CASSQLYFGDYSYNEQFF
abundance: .
v_gene: TRBV4-2
j_gene: TRBJ2-1
d_gene: .

CDR3nt: TGTGCCAGCAGCGCCCTAGCGGGAGAGAACTACGAGCAGTACTTC
CDR3aa: CASSALAGENYEQYF
abundance: .
v_gene: TRBV9
j_gene: TRBJ2-7
d_gene: TRBD2

CDR3nt: TGTGCCAGCAGCCAACGGGGACTAGCGGTCTACAATGAGCAGTTCTTC
CDR3aa: CASSQRGLAVYNEQFF
abundance: .
v_gene: TRBV3-1/TRBV3-2
j_gene: TRBJ2-1
d_gene: TRBD2

CDR3nt: TGTGCCAGCAGCCTTGGAGGGATACCTCAGCCCCAGCATTTT
CDR3aa: CASSLGGIPQPQHF
abundance: few
v_gene: TRBV7-2
j_gene: TRBJ1-5
d_gene: .

CDR3nt: TGTGCCACGTCCCGGGACAGTAGCAATCAGCCCCAGCATTTT
CDR3aa: CATSRDSSNQPQHF
abundance: .
v_gene: TRBV24-1
j_gene: TRBJ1-5
d_gene: TRBD1

CDR3nt: TGTGCCAGTAGAGAGGTCGGCTCTGGAAACACCATATATTTT
CDR3aa: CASREVGSGNTIYF
abundance: .
v_gene: TRBV19
j_gene: TRBJ1-3
d_gene: .

CDR3nt: TGTGCCAGCTCACCATCTGGCGGGACGAACACCGGGGAGCTGTTTTTT
CDR3aa: CASSPSGGTNTGELFF
abundance: once
v_gene: TRBV18
j_gene: TRBJ2-2
d_gene: .